Listed here is a single T cell receptor beta chain. It has no known antigen specificity. Base qualities are missing; no much larger clone stands one base away. This entry is derived from a study of cytomegalovirus exposure and HLA in healthy donors (dated by TCRdb to about 2017). About the study as a whole: According to a later analysis, one platform produced both the 110 or so validation repertoires and the 550 to 800 repertoires of the first cohort. The aim of the study was to test whether cataloging public T cell receptors could identify signatures of past pathogen exposure. Along with the approximately 620-subject first cohort, a separate validation cohort of 120 different subjects was used. High-throughput TCR immunosequencing, statistical association of individual TCRs with disease status, and machine learning were combined to predict cytomegalovirus infection status.

Separate from the roughly 650-subject first cohort, the validation cohort of about 130 subjects was the group to which the donors belonged. Study-wide findings and limitations: A few of the identified cytomegalovirus-associated TCR beta chains were confirmed in vitro to be specific for cytomegalovirus antigens. While some public TCRs were present in many individuals, most TCR sequences turned up only very rarely across donors. The validation cohort had no HLA typing available for a later analysis, so co-occurrence within that cohort was assessed over all 120 or so repertoires. Cytomegalovirus status was reported to be diagnosed by the classifier with high specificity and sensitivity in both the original and validation cohorts. It was suggested by the authors that the approach could potentially be generalized to other disease states and immunological phenotypes. The study gave a list of under 200 TCR beta chains associated with cytomegalovirus. In a later analysis, TCRs clustered in the first cohort were found to also tend to co-occur in the 120 validation repertoires, with around 94% of cluster scores above 0.

The library relied on the immunoSEQ multiplex PCR assay. From the authors' description of their analysis: A statistical classification framework was built to diagnose cytomegalovirus status from the catalog of TCR beta chain sequences. TCRdb took over this immuneACCESS table, retaining in-frame rearrangements with V and J assigned. Such tables are incomplete; in checked studies, under half of the missing clones stem from an unresolved V gene, and the remainder is unexplained. The V and J calls and clone size come from that table; D and trimming were worked out from the DNA. This sample has about 66,000 clones in its table, and 97% of those were observed once. Roughly 1.5% of the sample rests with the top ten. A distance of 11 bases separates the germline ends of V and J, which lose 8 bases and 9 bases respectively. The germline V gene encodes CDR1 SNHLY and CDR2 FYNNEI. Spanning cysteine to phenylalanine, the CDR3 consists of 10 amino acids. CDR3 DNA only is kept here, 30 bases in frame from base 1.

This TCR was recovered from a woman younger than 35 in good health and CMV-seropositive. The rearrangement combines TRBV2 with TRBJ2-7; TRBD1 might be the D gene, on 5 matching bases. The material sequenced was PBMCs. The DNA sequence reads TGTGCCAGCTTAGGGCAGGGGCAGTACTTC. The translation is CASLGQGQYF.